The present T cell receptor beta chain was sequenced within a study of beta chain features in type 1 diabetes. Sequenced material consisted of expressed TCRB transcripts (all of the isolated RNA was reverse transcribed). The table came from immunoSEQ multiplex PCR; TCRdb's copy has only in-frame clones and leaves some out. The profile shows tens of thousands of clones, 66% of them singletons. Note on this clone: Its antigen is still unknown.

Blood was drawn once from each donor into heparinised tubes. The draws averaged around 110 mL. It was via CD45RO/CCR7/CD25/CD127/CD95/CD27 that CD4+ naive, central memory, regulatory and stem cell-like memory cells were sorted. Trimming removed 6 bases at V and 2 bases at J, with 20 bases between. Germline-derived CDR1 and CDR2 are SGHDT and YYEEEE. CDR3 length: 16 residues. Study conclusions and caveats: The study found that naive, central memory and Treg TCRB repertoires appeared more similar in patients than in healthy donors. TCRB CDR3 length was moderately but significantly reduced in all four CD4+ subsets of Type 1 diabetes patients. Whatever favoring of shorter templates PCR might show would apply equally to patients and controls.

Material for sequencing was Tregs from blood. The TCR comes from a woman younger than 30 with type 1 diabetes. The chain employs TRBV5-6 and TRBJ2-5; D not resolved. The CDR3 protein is CASIVNVAVPQETQYF. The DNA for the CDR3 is TGTGCCAGCATCGTCAATGTCGCGGTACCTCAAGAGACCCAGTACTTC.